Listed here are 19 T cell receptor beta chains from one sample, sequenced in a study of T cells after yellow fever vaccination. TCRdb re-analysed the 5' RACE reads in MiXCR, keeping a single row per CDR3 protein. This table holds more than 65,000 distinct CDR3 sequences, approximately 12% found once. The input for sequencing was CD8+ T cells not binding an NS4B(214-222) dextramer, sorted from PBMCs, taken 21 days after the first yellow fever vaccination. The receptors were sampled from a man aged 18 to 29 who received the YFV17D yellow fever vaccine.

This chain links TRBV6-6 with TRBJ2-7; 8 positions match TRBD1. V trimming: 8 bases; J trimming: 5 bases; junction bases outside the gene matches: 8. Germline V gives CDR1 MNHNY, CDR2 SVGAGI (reference sequence). The CDR3 consists of 13 residues. Here the CDR3 reads CASGQGQLDEQYF. In DNA, the CDR3 is TGTGCCAGCGGACAGGGACAGCTAGACGAGCAGTACTTC.

This clonotype was counted only a few times. This chain connects TRBV7-2 to TRBJ2-2; D perhaps matches TRBD1 (6 bases). Trimming took off 5 bases at V and 8 bases at J, with 15 bases between the two ends. The CDR3 covers 14 residues. The germline V gene encodes CDR1 SGHTA and CDR2 FQGNSA. CDR3 DNA: TGTGCCAGCAGCACACCAGGGGTCGGAGGGGAGCTGTTTTTT. It is translated as CASSTPGVGGELFF.

CDR3 sequence: CASSQRATHRAVYEQYF. In DNA, the CDR3 is TGCGCCAGCAGCCAACGGGCCACCCACCGGGCTGTTTACGAGCAGTACTTC. The V and J genes are TRBV4-1 and TRBJ2-7; D gene unclear. The CDR3 has 17 amino acids. V was cut by 2 bases and J by 4 bases, with 21 bases left in between. Germline assignment: CDR1 MGHRA and CDR2 YSYEKL.

This clonotype was seen a few times. The chain couples TRBV4-1 to TRBJ2-1; D is unclear. Trimming shortened V by 0 bases and J by 3 bases, and 9 bases separated the two germline ends. This CDR3 has 15 residues. In germline, CDR1 is MGHRA, CDR2 YSYEKL. The CDR3 protein is CASSQEAVYYNEQFF. CDR3 nucleotide sequence: TGCGCCAGCAGCCAAGAGGCAGTTTACTACAATGAGCAGTTCTTC.

V is TRBV7-9 and J is TRBJ1-1; D unclear. The CDR3 covers 12 residues. The V gene's germline CDR1 is SEHNR and CDR2 FQNEAQ (reference sequence). Trimming pared 5 bases from V and 8 bases from J, leaving 12 bases between. In DNA form, the CDR3 reads TGTGCCAGCAGCCCTGGACGTACAGAAGCTTTCTTT. Protein sequence: CASSPGRTEAFF.

This clonotype was counted at least ten times. The chain couples TRBV4-1 to TRBJ2-7; D may match TRBD1 or TRBD2 (5 bases each). Trimming cost V 4 bases and J 3 bases, with 16 bases left between them. In germline, CDR1 is MGHRA, CDR2 YSYEKL. The CDR3 is 15 residues long. In DNA form, the CDR3 reads TGCGCCAGCAGCCGGGACCAAAACTTAGGCTACGAGCAGTACTTC. It yields the protein CASSRDQNLGYEQYF.

This clonotype occurred a few times. This CDR3 reads CASSPGPGTVEQYF. The CDR3 nucleotides are TGTGCCAGCAGTCCGGGACCGGGAACGGTCGAGCAGTACTTC. The V call is TRBV12-3 or TRBV12-4, the J call TRBJ2-7; either TRBD1 or TRBD2 may fit D (5 bases each). This CDR3 comprises 14 residues. The V gene lost 5 bases and the J gene lost 6 bases, with 17 bases spanning the gap.

This clonotype showed up just a few times. The chain carries TRBV2 and TRBJ2-5; D gene uncertain. This CDR3 is built from 11 residues. Germline CDR1 and CDR2: SNHLY and FYNNEI. The ends were cut back, 4 bases at V and 3 bases at J, with 3 bases in the middle. The CDR3 DNA is TGTGCCAGCAGTGCGGAAGAGACCCAGTACTTC. It specifies CASSAEETQYF.

The chain couples TRBV6-2 or TRBV6-3 to TRBJ2-6; D unclear. CDR1 and CDR2 from the germline V gene are MNHEY and SVGEGT. CDR3 size: 17 residues. Trimming took off 4 bases at V and 0 bases at J, with 13 bases between the two ends. CDR3 sequence reads: CASSSPLFSSGANVLTF. For the CDR3, the DNA is TGTGCCAGCAGTTCCCCCTTGTTCTCCTCTGGGGCCAACGTCCTGACTTTC.

This clonotype was detected a few times. The rearrangement uses TRBV30 and TRBJ1-1, with D hard to call. The CDR3 sequence is 12 residues long. Germline V lookup: CDR1 GTSNPN, CDR2 SVGIG (reference sequence). With 4 bases removed from V and 1 base from J, the gap between germline ends came to 7 bases. The CDR3 nucleotides are TGTGCCTGGAAACGAACGAACACTGAAGCTTTCTTT. Translating it yields CAWKRTNTEAFF.

V gene TRBV28 combines with J gene TRBJ1-1, with D unclear. This CDR3 comprises 13 residues. V lost 4 bases and J 10 bases, leaving 16 bases between the germline ends. The germline V gene encodes CDR1 MDHEN and CDR2 SYDVKM. CDR3 nucleotide sequence: TGTGCCAGCAGTTCCGCACTGGGGAAGGTAGCTTTCTTT. This sequence encodes CASSSALGKVAFF.

A few counts support this clonotype. The V and J genes are TRBV4-1 and TRBJ2-3, with D tentatively TRBD1 (5 bases). The CDR3 runs to 16 residues. Germline V lookup: CDR1 MGHRA, CDR2 YSYEKL. The V end was cut by 3 bases, the J end by 0 bases, with 13 bases between. CDR3 sequence (DNA): TGCGCCAGCAGCCATCTAGACAGACAAAGCACAGATACGCAGTATTTT. It specifies CASSHLDRQSTDTQYF.

The gene calls are TRBV12-3 or TRBV12-4 and TRBJ1-6; D unresolved. V shed 2 bases and J shed 7 bases, with 9 bases lying between them. The CDR3 totals 14 residues. In nucleotides, the CDR3 is TGTGCCAGCAGTTTACTGTTGTGGAATTCACCCCTCCACTTT. Translating gives CASSLLLWNSPLHF.

V and J are TRBV19 and TRBJ2-2, with TRBD1 as a possible D gene (5 bases). The germline V and J ends were trimmed by 1 base and 7 bases, with 7 bases remaining between them. The CDR3 is made up of 13 amino acids. Germline V CDR1 and CDR2: LNHDA, SQIVND (reference sequence). CDR3 sequence reads: CASSIVQGGELFF. The CDR3 nucleotides read TGTGCCAGTAGTATAGTCCAGGGCGGGGAGCTGTTTTTT.

In its sample, this clonotype was seen a few times. This sequence joins TRBV29-1 and TRBJ1-2; TRBD1 matches at 7 bases. Germline V lookup: CDR1 SQVTM, CDR2 ANQGSEA. V shed 6 bases, J shed 8 bases, and the junction held 12 bases outside the gene matches. The CDR3 is made up of 13 amino acids. CDR3 in DNA: TGCAGCGTCGTCTCGACAGGGTCAGAAGGCTACACCTTC. This translates into CSVVSTGSEGYTF.

Many counts were recorded for this clonotype. The J gene is TRBJ2-3, the V gene TRBV5-5, with TRBD2 identical over 9 bases. The CDR3 covers 16 residues. Per germline, CDR1 SGHKS and CDR2 YYEKEE (reference sequence). V shed 0 bases and J 6 bases; nucleotides not matched to a gene: 8. The CDR3 nucleotides are TGTGCCAGCAGCTTGGAAGCGGGGGGCTGGACTGATACGCAGTATTTT. Translated, it gives CASSLEAGGWTDTQYF. The whole variable domain, filled in from reference TRBV5-5 and TRBJ2-3, reads DAGVTQSPTHLIKTRGQQVTLRCSPISGHKSVSWYQQVLGQGPQFIFQYYEKEERGRGNFPDRFSARQFPNYSSELNVNALLLGDSALYLCASSLEAGGWTDTQYFGPGTRLTVL.

The gene calls are TRBV23-1 and TRBJ2-3; possibly TRBD2 for D (5 bases). TRBV23-1 is an ORF; its function is uncertain. The CDR3 length is 13 residues. Deletions cut 10 bases from V and 4 bases from J, with 15 bases between. As DNA, the CDR3 is TGCGCCAAAGTATGGAGGTACCCAGATACGCAGTATTTT. Translated: CAKVWRYPDTQYF.

This clonotype has a handful of counts. The rearrangement uses TRBV13 and TRBJ2-1, with D perhaps matching TRBD2 (6 bases). Germline lookup yields CDR1 PRHDT and CDR2 FYEKMQ (reference sequence). V lost 5 bases and J 2 bases, leaving 13 bases between the germline ends. The CDR3 is 15 amino acids. The CDR3 protein is CASSPRGYTYNEQFF. As DNA, the CDR3 is TGTGCCAGCAGCCCCCGGGGGTACACCTACAATGAGCAGTTCTTC.

This clonotype has at least ten counts. This chain connects TRBV7-2 to TRBJ1-2, with TRBD1 as a possible D gene (5 bases). Trimming pared 4 bases from V and 3 bases from J, leaving 9 bases between. From germline, CDR1 is SGHTA and CDR2 FQGNSA. The CDR3 is 13 residues long. The CDR3 DNA is TGTGCCAGCAGCTACAGGATTTACTATGGCTACACCTTC. Amino acid sequence: CASSYRIYYGYTF.